Given below is one T cell receptor beta chain in context. Its target is not known. The CDR3 runs 16 residues. Trimming took off 5 bases at V and 0 bases at J, with 11 bases between the two ends. The V gene's germline CDR1 is LNHDA and CDR2 SQIVND (reference sequence). TCRdb analysed the reads with MiXCR anew, one entry per CDR3 protein. The table shows some 200,000 distinct CDR3 sequences, with about 38% occurring only once. This sample was taken from a study of T cell repertoires in cytomegalovirus infection. Study-wide points: People with CMV and the relevant HLA were identified by cumulative public TCR beta family frequency.

The sequence derives from a human donor in good health (CMV status not recorded). Some clones in this sample may be carry-over from other donors' samples. The chain recombines TRBV19 with TRBJ2-6; D possibly corresponds to TRBD2 (5 bases). The sample in question was CD8+ T cells from cultured PBMCs, obtained from culture after CMV antigen stimulation. The CDR3 loop reads CASSLPAASGANVLTF. CDR3 coding DNA: TGTGCCAGTAGTTTGCCAGCGGCCTCTGGGGCCAACGTCCTGACTTTC.